Following are 11 T cell receptor beta chains from one sample sequenced in a study of beta chain features in type 1 diabetes. Study-level results: Type 1 diabetes patients had moderately but significantly shorter TCRB CDR3s in all four CD4+ subsets.

Their cognate antigens are unknown. Expressed TCRB transcripts were sequenced, since all the RNA that had been isolated was reverse transcribed. Libraries were prepared by immunoSEQ multiplex PCR; TCRdb keeps only in-frame clonotypes and omits some of them. The sample records roughly 260,000 clones, approximately 11% being singletons. The specimen sequenced was naive CD4+ T cells from blood. The receptors were gathered from a man aged 30 to 39 with type 1 diabetes.

This clone was observed a few times. The V gene is TRBV6-5, the J gene TRBJ1-5; D might be TRBD1 (6 bases). Trimming pared 2 bases from V and 1 base from J, leaving 12 bases between. Germline V gives CDR1 MNHEY, CDR2 SVGAGI. This CDR3 contains 16 residues. CDR3 sequence (DNA): TGTGCCAGCAGTTACAGCGGGGGCGCGAGCAATCAGCCCCAGCATTTT. Protein sequence: CASSYSGGASNQPQHF.

The chain recombines TRBV11-2 with TRBJ2-1; no reliable D call. The V end lost 3 bases, the J end lost 6 bases, and 9 bases lay between the germline ends. The CDR3 has 13 residues. Germline V gene sequence: CDR1 SGHAT, CDR2 FQNNGV. Here the CDR3 reads CASSFQAPNEQFF. In DNA form, the CDR3 reads TGTGCCAGCAGCTTCCAAGCTCCCAATGAGCAGTTCTTC.

V gene TRBV29-1 combines with J gene TRBJ2-7; 12 nucleotides match TRBD2. The CDR3 loop spans 13 amino acids. In germline, CDR1 is SQVTM, CDR2 ANQGSEA. Trimming removed 4 bases from V and 7 bases from J; junction bases left unmatched: 5. CDR3 DNA sequence: TGCAGCGTTGGACGGACTAGCGGGGTTGAGCAGTACTTC. Translating it yields CSVGRTSGVEQYF.

This clone was observed a handful of times. V is TRBV14 and J is TRBJ2-3, with 7 bases fitting TRBD1. Unmatched junction bases numbered 6, after V lost 2 bases and J lost 1 base. The length of the CDR3 is 16 residues. The germline CDR1 and CDR2 sequences are SGHDN and FVKESK. The CDR3 spells CASSQYTGTGTDTQYF. As DNA, the CDR3 is TGTGCCAGCAGCCAATACACCGGGACAGGCACAGATACGCAGTATTTT.

A few counts support this clone. The chain employs TRBV7-9 and TRBJ2-2; D remains unclear. Trimming took 7 bases from V and 2 from J, leaving 14 bases between them. The germline gives CDR1 SEHNR, CDR2 FQNEAQ (reference sequence). The CDR3 runs to 15 residues. The CDR3 loop is CASTSRRPNTGELFF. As DNA, the CDR3 is TGTGCCAGCACCTCCCGCAGGCCAAACACCGGGGAGCTGTTTTTT.

This clone occurred a few times. V usage is TRBV27 and J usage is TRBJ1-5; TRBD1 matches 8 bases. Germline CDR1 is MNHEY and CDR2 is SMNVEV (reference sequence). The junction had 7 bases not matched to a gene; V was cut back by 6 bases and J by 6 bases. This CDR3 comprises 14 residues. In DNA, the CDR3 is TGTGCCAGCAGCCGGGACAGGCACAGTCAGCCCCAGCATTTT. Its translation: CASSRDRHSQPQHF.

This clone occurred a few times. V is TRBV7-9 and J is TRBJ2-1; weak D call: TRBD2 (6 bases). V was cut by 8 bases and J by 6 bases, with 17 bases left in between. CDR1 SEHNR and CDR2 FQNEAQ come from the germline V gene (reference sequence). The CDR3 has 14 residues. The CDR3 coding sequence is TGTGCCAGCGGTGTACGGGGGATTGGCAATGAGCAGTTCTTC. It encodes CASGVRGIGNEQFF.

The chain carries TRBV7-3 and TRBJ2-3; no clear D gene. The CDR3 contains 13 residues. Germline values: CDR1 SGHTA, CDR2 FQGTGA. Trimming pared 1 base from V and 5 bases from J, leaving 7 bases between. In nucleotides, the CDR3 is TGTGCCAGCAGCTTAATTCCTCTAGATACGCAGTATTTT. The encoded protein is CASSLIPLDTQYF.

The CDR3 region has the DNA TGTGCCAGCAGCTTAGCGCGGAACGAAAAACTGTTTTTT. Protein: CASSLARNEKLFF. The chain joins TRBV7-9 to TRBJ1-4; D gene uncertain. Germline V gives CDR1 SEHNR, CDR2 FQNEAQ (reference sequence). Trimming left V 0 bases short and J 8 bases short, with 7 bases between. The CDR3 sequence is 13 residues long.

This clone was seen more than once but under ten times. This rearrangement joins TRBV2 to TRBJ1-2, with 10 positions matching TRBD1. The CDR3 totals 12 residues. With 9 bases clipped from V and 6 bases from J, the junction kept 4 bases outside the gene matches. Germline loops: CDR1 SNHLY, CDR2 FYNNEI. The CDR3 reads CASRQGAHGYTF. CDR3 in DNA: TGTGCCAGTCGACAGGGGGCCCATGGCTACACCTTC.

The CDR3 here is CASSKVRAGGPYEQYF. DNA for the CDR3: TGTGCCAGCAGCAAAGTGAGGGCAGGGGGACCCTACGAGCAGTACTTC. The chain couples TRBV21-1 to TRBJ2-7; the table's D call, TRBD1, was not checked against the DNA. TRBV21-1 is a known pseudogene. The CDR3 totals 16 residues.